The present T cell receptor beta chain was sequenced within a study of coeliac disease. Only in-frame clones appear in the TCRdb table, and some are missing; sequencing was by immunoSEQ multiplex PCR. The table includes over 7,000 clones, 45% to 60% detected once. One frozen approximately 500,000-cell aliquot per fraction was sequenced. Of note for this clone: The antigen is unknown.

Points from the study as a whole: In active celiac disease, intraepithelial and lamina propria TRB and TRG repertoires were less clonal than controls.

Sequencing was done on a sample of intraepithelial lymphocytes from the gut. This receptor was obtained from a woman aged 60-70 years with celiac disease.

The CDR3 here is CASSGKGEETQYF. Written as DNA, the CDR3 is TGTGCCAGCAGCGGAAAGGGGGAAGAGACCCAGTACTTC. The rearrangement uses TRBV7-7 and TRBJ2-5; possibly TRBD1 for D (6 bases). The germline V and J ends were trimmed by 5 bases and 3 bases, with 10 bases remaining between them. The CDR3 runs 13 residues. Germline V gene sequence: CDR1 SSHAT, CDR2 FNYEAQ (reference sequence).